A selection of T cell receptor beta chains follows, all from one sample in a study of shared clonotypes between healthy human individuals. TCRdb's table, derived via immunoSEQ multiplex PCR, lists solely in-frame clones and lacks some. The sample consists of about 2.4 million clones, approximately 93% of them appearing once. The sample consisted of naive CD4+ T cells from PBMCs. These receptors were obtained from a man aged 18 to 35 in good health. Some clones in this sample may be carry-over from other donors' samples. The CDR3 runs from the conserved cysteine through the conserved F or W. D genes are given only for firm matches. A row's size may be missing; if present it is once, few, many or a size class.

>.|TRBV5-4|TRBD2
CASSMMLAGVISSYEQYF
>.|TRBV5-1|.
CASSLGEHSGANVLTF
>.|TRBV11-2|TRBD1
CASSLGRGLLNEQFF
>once|TRBV6-1|.
CASSRAASESYEQYF
>.|TRBV30|TRBD1
CAWRYWTGTSYEQYF
>.|TRBV5-4|.
CASSLTDGTNEKLFF
>.|TRBV4-2|TRBD2
CASSLQPGLAGTPRTGELFF
>.|TRBV11-3|.
CASSLLGQDGNYNSPLHF
>.|TRBV9|TRBD1
CASSETGASTDTQYF
>.|TRBV28|.
CASSNGPRPGSGANVLTF
>.|TRBV6-5|TRBD1
CASSWDRGRGEQYF
>.|TRBV9|TRBD2
CASSVGLAGGLSYEQYF
>.|TRBV28|.
CASSLGPGGGQPQHF
>.|TRBV28|.
CASSLPAANEQYF
>.|TRBV5-4|.
CASSLNNYYEQYF
>.|TRBV7-3|.
CASSPPGMNIQYF
>.|TRBV19|TRBD2
CATTGLAGRIDEQFF
>once|TRBV4-1|TRBD1
CASSQDRPGQQGYGYTF
>.|TRBV11-1|.
CASSSRDSNQPQHF
>.|TRBV28|.
CASSFVQRGTQYF
>.|TRBV12-5|TRBD1
CASGSTGGAYNEQFF
>.|TRBV18|.
CASSRGRGTDTQYF
>.|TRBV28|TRBD1
CASPPGQGKANTEAFF
>.|TRBV7-3|TRBD2
CASSRAGTSGVGTYYNEQFF
>.|TRBV6-5|TRBD2
CASSYSSGRFSNEQFF
>.|TRBV5-8|.
CASILAYEQYF